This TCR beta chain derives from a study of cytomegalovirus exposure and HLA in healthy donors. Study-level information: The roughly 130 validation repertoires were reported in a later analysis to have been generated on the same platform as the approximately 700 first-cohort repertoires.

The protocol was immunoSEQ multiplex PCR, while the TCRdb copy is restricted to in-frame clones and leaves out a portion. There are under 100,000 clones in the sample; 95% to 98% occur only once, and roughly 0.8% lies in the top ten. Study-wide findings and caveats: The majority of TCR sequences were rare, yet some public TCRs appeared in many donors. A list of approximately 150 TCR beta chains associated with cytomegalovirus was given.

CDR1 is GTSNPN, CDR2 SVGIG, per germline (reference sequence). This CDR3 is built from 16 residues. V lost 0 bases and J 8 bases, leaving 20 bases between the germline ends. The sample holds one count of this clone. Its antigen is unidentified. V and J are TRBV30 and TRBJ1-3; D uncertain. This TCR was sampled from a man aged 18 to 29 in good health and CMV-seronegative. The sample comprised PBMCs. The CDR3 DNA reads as TGTGCCTGGAGTGTACAAGCGGGGAATTCTGGTGACACCATATATTTT. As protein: CAWSVQAGNSGDTIYF.